The rows below give T cell receptor beta chains drawn from one sample of a study of blood T cells in healthy people across ages. Via MiXCR, TCRdb re-called the 5' RACE reads, giving one row per CDR3 protein. In the table there are around 1.5 million distinct CDR3 sequences, 40% to 50% of which are singletons. Sequenced: blood. The source is a woman aged 18-29 years in good health. CDR3s include the opening cysteine and the closing phenylalanine or tryptophan.

v_call	j_call	cdr3_aa
TRBV5-6	TRBJ1-5	CASSQNFGTGVSNQPQHF
TRBV7-3	TRBJ2-1	CASSPGGYYNEQFF
TRBV20-1	TRBJ2-1	CSAVAGLGDEQFF
TRBV4-1	TRBJ1-3	CASSQGAGDSGNTIYF
TRBV6-5	TRBJ2-1	CASTPGASHNEQFF
TRBV5-1	TRBJ2-1	CASSPLRDFGEQFF
TRBV9	TRBJ2-2	CASSAAHSNTGELFF
TRBV3-1	TRBJ2-3	CASSQGLAGSTQYF
TRBV20-1	TRBJ2-1	CSALRWTSGGYNEQFF
TRBV29-1	TRBJ1-1	CSVEDPGKAFF
TRBV3-1	TRBJ2-5	CASTVTGEETQYF
TRBV12-3/TRBV12-4	TRBJ2-7	CASSRTGEQYF
TRBV7-8	TRBJ2-1	CASSLSGTGSDNEQFF
TRBV12-3/TRBV12-4	NA	CASSFEPSLAGYYNEQYF
TRBV15	TRBJ1-1	CATIDWGGAREAFF
TRBV6-1	NA	CASTPDPAPSEQYF
TRBV6-1	TRBJ2-7	CASSESHVTYEQYF
TRBV14	TRBJ2-7	CATPSFTYEQYF
TRBV6-2/TRBV6-3	TRBJ2-2	CASSYDGPFTGELFF
TRBV20-1	TRBJ2-6	CSASTAAWERGPANVLTF
TRBV5-1	TRBJ1-2	CASSPGGSGSDTF
TRBV6-2/TRBV6-3	TRBJ1-6	CASSYGETPLHF
TRBV6-5	TRBJ2-5	CASSYSGEGAAGTRYF
TRBV20-1	TRBJ2-3	CSARDLSGVGTDTQYF
TRBV27	TRBJ2-1	CASTIGGGNEQFF
TRBV5-1	NA	CASSLDSVYEQYF
TRBV29-1	TRBJ2-1	CSVGGSYNEQFF
TRBV6-2/TRBV6-3	TRBJ2-5	CASRTDAQETQYF
TRBV29-1	TRBJ1-1	CSVEVAGQGTTEAFF
TRBV6-6	TRBJ2-1	CASSPSVVRPGNEQFF
TRBV12-3/TRBV12-4	TRBJ2-3	CASSSLAGPRTDTQYF
TRBV7-9	TRBJ2-1	CASSSMAGTYNEQFF
TRBV7-7	TRBJ2-5	CASSSGLVPQETQYF